This is a list of T cell receptor beta chains from one sample in a study of blood T cell repertoires in COVID-19. Assay used: immunoSEQ multiplex PCR; TCRdb lists only in-frame clones, some missing. The table has tens of thousands of clones, roughly nine tenths seen once. The sequencing input was peripheral blood. All receptors derive from a woman aged 60-75 years with COVID-19, enrolled during active disease. The CDR3 runs from the conserved cysteine through the conserved F or W. D genes are given only for firm matches. Size tells how often a clone was seen (once, few, many) or the class of an expanded clone, and some rows leave it out.

DNA	CDR3	J	V	D	size
TGTGCCAGCAGCTTACAGGGAACCTACGAGCAGTACTTC	CASSLQGTYEQYF	TRBJ2-7	TRBV5-6	.	.
TGCGCCAGCAGCCAAGATAGGACAGGGTTTGGCGAGCAGTACTTC	CASSQDRTGFGEQYF	TRBJ2-7	TRBV5-1	TRBD1	.
TGTGCCAGCAGTTCCCGCCCGGGGGGCACCGGGGAGCTGTTTTTT	CASSSRPGGTGELFF	TRBJ2-2	TRBV6-2/TRBV6-3	TRBD2	.
TGTGCCAGCAGCCCGATGGACAGGGGAGCCCACAATGAGCAGTTCTTC	CASSPMDRGAHNEQFF	TRBJ2-1	TRBV3-1/TRBV3-2	TRBD1	.
TGTGCCAGTAGTATTAGGGGTGGCACTGAAGCTTTCTTT	CASSIRGGTEAFF	TRBJ1-1	TRBV19	.	once
TGTGCCAGCAAGCTGCGCTCGGGGAAGATAGGCAATCAGCCCCAGCATTTT	CASKLRSGKIGNQPQHF	TRBJ1-5	TRBV19	.	.
TGTGCCAGCAGCCAAGTCAGAGAGGGTGATCAGCCCCAGCATTTT	CASSQVREGDQPQHF	TRBJ1-5	TRBV14	.	.
TGTGCCAGCAGCCTACGTAGCGGGATTAACACCGGGGAGCTGTTTTTT	CASSLRSGINTGELFF	TRBJ2-2	TRBV7-2	TRBD2	.
TGTGCCAGCAGTTACCTCCTAGCGGGAGGATACGAGCAGTACTTC	CASSYLLAGGYEQYF	TRBJ2-7	TRBV6-2/TRBV6-3	TRBD2	.
TGTGCCAGCAGCTTATTTCGGACAGGGGGGGTCTACGAGCAGTACTTC	CASSLFRTGGVYEQYF	TRBJ2-7	TRBV5-6	TRBD1	.
TGTGCCAGCAGTTCCATCACAGGGGGCGGCTCCTATAATTCACCCCTCCACTTT	CASSSITGGGSYNSPLHF	TRBJ1-6	TRBV6-2/TRBV6-3	TRBD1	.